Listed below are T cell receptor beta chains from one sample, sequenced in a study of cytomegalovirus exposure and HLA in healthy donors. Clones were read by immunoSEQ multiplex PCR, and TCRdb kept only the in-frame ones, dropping some. The data hold 79,000 or so clones, with around 70% observed a single time. Sample: PBMCs. The receptors were gathered from a woman between 35 and 50 years old in good health and CMV-seropositive. Both conserved end residues are part of each CDR3. D genes are given only for firm matches. Some rows have no size entry. The others give once, few or many, or a class for an expanded clone.

TRBD1 NA TRBJ2-7 TRBV2 TGTGCCAGCAGTGAAGCGCTTAAAGGACAGGGTTGGTACGAGCAGTACTTC CASSEALKGQGWYEQYF
TRBD1 NA TRBJ1-2 TRBV6-5 TGTGCCAGCAGCGGACAGGTTAACTATGGCTACACCTTC CASSGQVNYGYTF
NA NA TRBJ1-1 TRBV9 TGTGCCAGCAGCGTAGGGGGACACCTAAACACTGAAGCTTTCTTT CASSVGGHLNTEAFF
TRBD1 NA TRBJ2-5 TRBV29-1 TGCAGCGTTGGTTCAGGGGCCAGGGGGTTAGAGACCCAGTACTTC CSVGSGARGLETQYF
NA NA TRBJ2-2 TRBV19 TGTGCCAGCACAACCACAGGGTTTTCAAACACCGGGGAGCTGTTTTTT CASTTTGFSNTGELFF
NA NA TRBJ2-5 TRBV7-3 TGTGCCAGCAGCCCTGGCGGGGAGCAAGAGACCCAGTACTTC CASSPGGEQETQYF
NA NA TRBJ1-3 TRBV7-2 TGTGCCAGCAGCTTAAACCTCGGGTTCTCCGGAAACACCATATATTTT CASSLNLGFSGNTIYF
NA NA TRBJ1-4 TRBV19 TGTGCCAGTAGGAACAGGGAAAAACTGTTTTTT CASRNREKLFF
TRBD2 once TRBJ2-7 TRBV5-1 TGCGCCAGCAGCTTGGGGTGGACTAGCTTAGGTTCCGAGCAGTACTTC CASSLGWTSLGSEQYF
NA NA TRBJ1-5 TRBV6-5 TGTGCCAGCAGTTACTCCCTAGATCAGCCCCAGCATTTT CASSYSLDQPQHF
NA NA TRBJ2-7 TRBV9 TGTGCCAGCAGCGTAGCTCCACTAGACTACGAGCAGTACTTC CASSVAPLDYEQYF
NA NA TRBJ2-3 TRBV6-5 TGTGCCAGCAGTTTAGCGTCTAGCACAGATACGCAGTATTTT CASSLASSTDTQYF
NA NA TRBJ1-1 TRBV6-6 TGTGCCAGCAGTTACTCTGGCGGGGTCATGAACACTGAAGCTTTCTTT CASSYSGGVMNTEAFF
NA NA TRBJ2-1 TRBV4-3 TGCGCCAGCAGCCAAGACACAGACAATGAGCAGTTCTTC CASSQDTDNEQFF
NA NA TRBJ1-1 TRBV5-4 TGTGCCAGCAAAAGATCGGGGAGTAACACTGAAGCTTTCTTT CASKRSGSNTEAFF
NA few TRBJ1-5 TRBV7-2 TGTGCCAGCAGCTCAGGGCAGAATCAGCCCCAGCATTTT CASSSGQNQPQHF
TRBD2 NA TRBJ2-2 TRBV25-1 TGTGCCAGCAGGGTCGCCGGGACTAGTAACACCGGGGAGCTGTTTTTT CASRVAGTSNTGELFF
NA few TRBJ1-5 TRBV5-1 TGCGCCAGCAGCGAGCAGGGGAGCAATCAGCCCCAGCATTTT CASSEQGSNQPQHF
NA NA TRBJ1-1 TRBV7-9 TGTGCCAGCAGCTCCAGTAGAAGGACAGTTATGAACACTGAAGCTTTCTTT CASSSSRRTVMNTEAFF
NA NA TRBJ2-3 TRBV15 TGTGCCACCGGATCGGGCGCTAGCGATACGCAGTATTTT CATGSGASDTQYF
TRBD2 NA TRBJ2-4 TRBV7-9 TGTGCCAGCAGCGGGGGACTAACACTAGCCAAAAACATTCAGTACTTC CASSGGLTLAKNIQYF
NA few TRBJ1-5 TRBV28 TGTGCCAGCAGCTGGGCGGGGGGGCCCCAGCATTTT CASSWAGGPQHF
TRBD1 NA TRBJ1-5 TRBV19 TGTGCCAGCCCAGGGACAGCTGATAATCAGCCCCAGCATTTT CASPGTADNQPQHF
NA NA TRBJ2-3 TRBV10-3 TGTGCCATCAGTGGACAGGTCGGAGATACGCAGTATTTT CAISGQVGDTQYF
NA NA TRBJ1-5 TRBV4-1 TGCGCCAGCAGCCAAGTTTCACAGAGCAATCAGCCCCAGCATTTT CASSQVSQSNQPQHF
NA NA TRBJ1-3 TRBV18 TGTGCCAGCTCACCATTTGGGGGGGCATCTGGAAACACCATATATTTT CASSPFGGASGNTIYF
TRBD1 NA TRBJ2-7 TRBV15 TGTGCCACCAGCACCTGGACAGGGGTCACCTACGAGCAGTACTTC CATSTWTGVTYEQYF
NA NA TRBJ1-2 TRBV28 TGTGCCAGCAGGCGGGTCGCAGGGGTAAACTATGGCTACACCTTC CASRRVAGVNYGYTF
NA NA TRBJ1-3 TRBV11-2 TGTGCCAGCAGCCCAGCGCGGACTGGAAACACCATATATTTT CASSPARTGNTIYF
TRBD2 NA TRBJ2-1 TRBV7-8 TGTGCCAGCTCCGAGACTAGCGGGGGGATCCACGAGCAGTTCTTC CASSETSGGIHEQFF
NA NA TRBJ1-4 TRBV6-5 TGTGCCAGCAGTTACTTTGGAGGGGTTACTGCGGAAAAACTGTTTTTT CASSYFGGVTAEKLFF
TRBD2 NA TRBJ2-1 TRBV6-5 TGTGCCAGCAGTCCGGCGGGGGGCGCGTTTAAGCAGTTCTTC CASSPAGGAFKQFF